This TCR beta chain originates from a study of graft-versus-host responses after intestinal transplantation. General study points: Ileal or blood samples showed some GvH clones first, and such clones were also found in recipient marrow.

The assay was immunoSEQ multiplex PCR, and TCRdb's table has in-frame clones only and misses some. The sample holds around 100,000 clones; roughly 93% are singletons and the top ten take more than 0.9%. From germline, CDR1 is LGHNA and CDR2 YSLEER. The CDR3 consists of 15 residues. Trimming removed 3 bases from V and 0 bases from J, with 9 bases in between. Concerning this clone itself: Antigen: not known.

This TCR was recovered from a human donor who was the organ donor for an intestinal transplant. The chain combines TRBV4-3 with TRBJ2-1, with D unresolved. The source was unstimulated CD8+ T cells sorted from spleen or lymph node cells, collected before transplant. This chain's CDR3 is CASSHKTSSYNEQFF. The CDR3 DNA is TGCGCCAGCAGCCATAAAACAAGCTCCTACAATGAGCAGTTCTTC.